This T cell receptor beta chain is from a study of graft-versus-host responses after intestinal transplantation. Study-wide background: Recipients had transplants, and these were multivisceral, liver-intestinal, or isolated intestinal. For approximately three years after anti-thymocyte globulin induction, all recipients took tacrolimus and steroids. Study-level findings and limits: High graft-versus-host to host-versus-graft T cell clonal ratios marked allografts of patients with graft-donor macrochimerism.

This CDR3 region has 14 residues. Germline assignment: CDR1 MNHEY and CDR2 SMNVEV (reference sequence). J gave up 0 bases and V 3 bases, and 2 bases lay outside the gene matches. Repertoires were generated with immunoSEQ multiplex PCR, while TCRdb's copy carries only in-frame clones and drops some. The data hold roughly 69,000 clones, with 90% observed a single time. About this clone: What it binds is not known.

The rearrangement links TRBV27 to TRBJ2-7; the match to TRBD1 covers 7 bases. The material was unstimulated CD8+ T cells sorted from spleen or lymph node cells, obtained before transplant. The sequence derives from a human donor who was the organ donor for an intestinal transplant. CDR3 in DNA: TGTGCCAGCAGTTTCGGGGACAGCTCCTACGAGCAGTACTTC. Amino acid sequence: CASSFGDSSYEQYF.